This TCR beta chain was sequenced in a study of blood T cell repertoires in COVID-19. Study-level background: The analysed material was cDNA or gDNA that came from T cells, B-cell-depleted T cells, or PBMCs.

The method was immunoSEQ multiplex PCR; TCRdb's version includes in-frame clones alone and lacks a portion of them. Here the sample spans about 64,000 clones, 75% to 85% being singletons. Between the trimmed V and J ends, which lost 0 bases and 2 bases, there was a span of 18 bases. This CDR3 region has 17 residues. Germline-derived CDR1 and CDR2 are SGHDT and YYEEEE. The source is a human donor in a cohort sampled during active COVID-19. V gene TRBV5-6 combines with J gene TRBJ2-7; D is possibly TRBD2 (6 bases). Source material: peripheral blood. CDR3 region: CASSLEVLAGMAYEQYV. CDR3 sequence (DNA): TGTGCCAGCAGCTTGGAAGTTTTGGCGGGGATGGCCTACGAGCAGTACGTC.